What follows are 2 T cell receptor beta chains derived from one specimen sequenced in a study of cytomegalovirus exposure and HLA in healthy donors. Only in-frame clones appear in the TCRdb table, and some are missing; sequencing was by immunoSEQ multiplex PCR. The sample includes 45,000 to 65,000 clones, roughly nine tenths of them seen just once. Sequencing input: PBMCs. These receptors were taken from a woman between 18 and 29 years old in good health and CMV-seronegative.

V gene TRBV2 combines with J gene TRBJ2-2; TRBD2 aligns across 9 bases. The CDR3 runs 15 residues. V shed 2 bases and J 3 bases; nucleotides not matched to a gene: 1. CDR1 and CDR2 (germline): SNHLY, FYNNEI. CDR3 coding DNA: TGTGCCAGCAGTGAACTAGCGGGGTACACCGGGGAGCTGTTTTTT. Its protein is CASSELAGYTGELFF.

The V and J genes are TRBV9 and TRBJ1-3, with D perhaps matching TRBD1 (6 bases). There are 14 residues in the CDR3. Germline V gene lookup returns CDR1 SGDLS and CDR2 YYNGEE. The ends were cut back, 3 bases at V and 2 bases at J, with 9 bases in the middle. CDR3 in DNA: TGTGCCAGCAGCGCAAACAGGGCTGGAAACACCATATATTTT. It is translated as CASSANRAGNTIYF.